The 30 T cell receptor beta chains below come from one sample, sequenced in a study of OX40 agonist ivuxolimab in advanced cancers. Sequenced by immunoSEQ multiplex PCR; TCRdb stores in-frame clones only, minus some. The sample includes about 59,000 clones, 92% seen only once; the top ten take 20% to 30%. This specimen consisted of CD4+ or CD8+ T cells sorted from blood, obtained in a trial of the OX40 agonist ivuxolimab. All receptors derive from an adult with an advanced solid tumor such as melanoma, head and neck, liver or kidney cancer.

CDR3 DNA sequence: TGCAGCGTCGGGTTCGTAGCGGGGGCCTCCCGTGTGAATGAGCAGTTCTTC. Its translation: CSVGFVAGASRVNEQFF. The chain couples TRBV29-1 to TRBJ2-1; 9 bases fit TRBD2. CDR3 size: 17 residues. Germline CDR1 SQVTM, CDR2 ANQGSEA. The trim removed 6 bases at V and 7 bases at J, leaving 19 bases unmatched.

The rearrangement uses TRBV30 and TRBJ1-1; 9 bases match TRBD1. Germline V gives CDR1 GTSNPN, CDR2 SVGIG (reference sequence). The CDR3 extends over 14 amino acids. The J segment lost 4 bases and the V segment lost 2 bases, leaving 5 bases of the junction unmatched. In DNA, the CDR3 is TGTGCCTGGAGTTATGGACAGGGGTCCACTGAAGCTTTCTTT. Translating it yields CAWSYGQGSTEAFF.

The rearrangement links TRBV4-2 to TRBJ2-6; TRBD2 matches at 13 bases. The V gene end was trimmed by 4 bases and the J gene end by 3 bases; junction bases not matched to a gene: 0. This CDR3 has 16 residues. Germline CDR1 and CDR2: LGHNA and YNFKEQ. The CDR3 region has the DNA TGTGCCAGCAGCCGGACTAGCGGGAGTGGGGCCAACGTCCTGACTTTC. It is translated as CASSRTSGSGANVLTF.

The chain uses TRBV28 and TRBJ1-2, with no clear D. Per germline, CDR1 MDHEN and CDR2 SYDVKM. The CDR3 has 14 residues. Trimming stripped 6 bases from V and 2 bases from J, with 13 bases between. The CDR3 is CASRDNKPNYGYTF. As DNA, the CDR3 is TGTGCCAGCAGAGACAACAAACCCAACTATGGCTACACCTTC.

The V call is TRBV19, the J call TRBJ2-7, with D possibly TRBD2 on 5 matching bases. Trimming cost V 3 bases and J 6 bases, with 12 bases left between them. The CDR3 sequence is 13 residues long. The germline gives CDR1 LNHDA, CDR2 SQIVND (reference sequence). CDR3 loop: CASSISGRGEQYF. CDR3 DNA: TGTGCCAGTAGTATCTCGGGTCGGGGCGAGCAGTACTTC.

The V gene is TRBV4-3, the J gene TRBJ2-3, with 12 nucleotides matching TRBD2. V was pared by 0 bases and J by 0 bases, with 7 bases of the junction left unmatched. This CDR3 contains 19 residues. CDR1 LGHNA and CDR2 YSLEER come from the germline V gene. The chain's CDR3 is CASSQDTLAGGSSTDTQYF. CDR3 in DNA: TGCGCCAGCAGCCAAGATACCCTAGCGGGAGGGTCCAGCACAGATACGCAGTATTTT.

The chain recombines TRBV5-4 with TRBJ2-1, with D maybe TRBD2 (5 bases). Germline lookup yields CDR1 SGHNT and CDR2 YYREEE (reference sequence). The V end lost 4 bases, the J end lost 9 bases, and 32 bases lay between the germline ends. The length of the CDR3 is 19 residues. CDR3 coding DNA: TGTGCCAGCAGCCACTGGGAAGTGGCGGGCGGCGAAGGTTTGATTGAGCAGTTCTTC. This translates into CASSHWEVAGGEGLIEQFF.

The chain joins TRBV9 to TRBJ1-6; D gene unclear. V lost 0 bases and J lost 3, with 7 bases in between. Germline CDR1 reads SGDLS; CDR2 reads YYNGEE. The CDR3 loop spans 15 amino acids. CDR3 protein: CASSVDLNYNSPLHF. The CDR3 DNA reads TGTGCCAGCAGCGTAGACCTAAACTATAATTCACCCCTCCACTTT.

This clone appeared once. The chain recombines TRBV27 with TRBJ1-2, with D possibly being TRBD1 (5 bases). The CDR3 extends over 16 amino acids. Trimming took off 4 bases at V and 5 bases at J, with 20 bases between the two ends. Germline V CDR1 and CDR2: MNHEY, SMNVEV (reference sequence). The DNA for the CDR3 is TGTGCCAGCAGTTCGCGCGGGGTAGGGGCGTATTATGGCTACACCTTC. Its translation: CASSSRGVGAYYGYTF.

The CDR3 loop reads CASSLSLGQGGKFGNQPQHF. In DNA form, the CDR3 reads TGTGCCAGCAGCCTCAGCTTAGGACAGGGCGGGAAGTTTGGCAATCAGCCCCAGCATTTT. This chain connects TRBV7-3 to TRBJ1-5; TRBD1 matches 8 bases. The V segment lost 5 bases and the J segment 2 bases; nucleotides outside the gene matches: 20. The CDR3 is 20 residues long. Germline assignment: CDR1 SGHTA and CDR2 FQGTGA.

Here the CDR3 reads CASSLYSTGTSGGVWEQYF. CDR3 nucleotide sequence: TGTGCCAGCAGTTTATACTCTACCGGGACTAGCGGGGGGGTCTGGGAGCAGTACTTC. The chain joins TRBV28 to TRBJ2-7, with TRBD2 matching 16 bases. This CDR3 comprises 19 residues. V gave up 1 base and J gave up 7 bases; unmatched junction bases: 13. Germline V gene lookup returns CDR1 MDHEN and CDR2 SYDVKM.

The rearrangement joins TRBV6-1 to TRBJ2-7; D remains unclear. The CDR3 sequence is 13 residues long. Looked up from germline, CDR1 is MNHNS and CDR2 is SASEGT. Trimming pared 3 bases from V and 5 bases from J, leaving 11 bases between. The CDR3 protein is CASSDWGFHEQYF. CDR3 coding DNA: TGTGCCAGCAGTGATTGGGGATTCCACGAGCAGTACTTC.

The genes are TRBV6-6 and TRBJ2-7, with 9 bases aligning to TRBD1. This CDR3 contains 15 residues. Germline V CDR1 and CDR2: MNHNY, SVGAGI (reference sequence). After removal of 5 bases from V and 4 bases from J, the junction contained 9 bases not matched to a gene. CDR3 loop: CASSGDRGNSYEQYF. The CDR3 DNA is TGTGCCAGCAGTGGAGACAGGGGGAATTCGTACGAGCAGTACTTC.

The gene calls are TRBV6-5 and TRBJ1-2; 7 bases fit TRBD1. The V gene's germline CDR1 is MNHEY and CDR2 SVGAGI. After removal of 5 bases from V and 8 bases from J, the junction contained 11 bases not matched to a gene. This CDR3 comprises 14 residues. CDR3 region: CASSPNRGPRGYTF. The DNA for the CDR3 is TGTGCCAGCAGTCCCAACAGGGGACCGCGGGGCTACACCTTC.

This clone was detected once. The J gene is TRBJ1-5, the V gene TRBV27; maybe TRBD1 (5 bases). The germline gives CDR1 MNHEY, CDR2 SMNVEV (reference sequence). This CDR3 comprises 15 residues. V dropped 3 bases and J dropped 1 base, with 10 bases sitting between them. The CDR3 is CASSFQGSSNQPQHF. DNA for the CDR3: TGTGCCAGCAGTTTTCAGGGCTCCAGCAATCAGCCCCAGCATTTT.

The chain has TRBV6-6 and TRBJ1-2, with no clear D. Between the trimmed V and J ends, which lost 2 bases and 7 bases, there was a span of 8 bases. This CDR3 has 12 amino acids. CDR1 is MNHNY, CDR2 SVGAGI, per germline (reference sequence). The CDR3 nucleotides are TGTGCCAGCAGTTACGGGGAAGGTGGCTACACCTTC. Translated, it gives CASSYGEGGYTF.

The V call is TRBV7-9, the J call TRBJ2-1; D is unresolved. In germline, CDR1 is SEHNR, CDR2 FQNEAQ (reference sequence). This CDR3 comprises 12 residues. Trimming shortened V by 5 bases and J by 11 bases, and 13 bases separated the two germline ends. CDR3 in DNA: TGTGCCAGCAGCCACACCGGATTCCAGCAGTTCTTC. Translation: CASSHTGFQQFF.

This clone is a singleton in its sample. The chain couples TRBV27 to TRBJ2-5; 8 positions match TRBD1. The DNA end is more similar to TRBJ2-7, so the J call may be wrong. Looked up from germline, CDR1 is MNHEY and CDR2 is SMNVEV (reference sequence). This CDR3 is built from 15 residues. For the CDR3, the DNA is TGTGCCAGCATGTTAATCCGGACAGGGCCATACGAGCAGTACTTC. Amino acid sequence: CASMLIRTGPYEQYF.

J is TRBJ2-3 and V is TRBV10-3; D remains ambiguous. CDR1 is ENHRY, CDR2 SYGVKD, per germline. Trimming took 3 bases from V and 6 from J, leaving 7 bases between them. The CDR3 length is 12 residues. CDR3 region: CAISDLTDTQYF. The CDR3 region has the DNA TGTGCCATCAGTGATTTAACCGATACGCAGTATTTT.

The chain couples TRBV4-1 to TRBJ1-5; 7 bases line up with TRBD1. V dropped 3 bases and J dropped 4; count of bases not matched to a gene: 9. This CDR3 region has 16 residues. CDR1 is MGHRA, CDR2 YSYEKL, per germline. This chain's CDR3 is CASSQYFGQVNQPQHF. As DNA, the CDR3 is TGCGCCAGCAGCCAGTATTTTGGACAGGTTAATCAGCCCCAGCATTTT.

This chain links TRBV5-6 with TRBJ2-3; D gene unclear. There are 11 residues in the CDR3. V was cut by 1 base and J by 4 bases, with 1 base left in between. The germline CDR1 and CDR2 sequences are SGHDT and YYEEEE. The CDR3: CASSLSDTQYF. The CDR3 nucleotides are TGTGCCAGCAGCTTGTCAGATACGCAGTATTTT.

The DNA of the CDR3 is TGTGCCAGTAGAGTCTTGGGGGGCTTGCGCTACACCTTC. Translating gives CASRVLGGLRYTF. The V and J genes are TRBV19 and TRBJ1-2; tentative D call: TRBD1 (6 bases). The V gene's germline CDR1 is LNHDA and CDR2 SQIVND (reference sequence). V lost 6 bases and J lost 9, with 17 bases in between. The CDR3 extends over 13 amino acids.

The chain recombines TRBV25-1 with TRBJ1-1; no definite D call. Germline-derived CDR1 and CDR2 are MGHDK and SYGVNS. CDR3 length equals 15 residues. V lost 6 bases and J lost 1, with 15 bases in between. CDR3: CASRGLGRTNTEAFF. In nucleotides, the CDR3 is TGTGCCAGCAGAGGGCTTGGCAGGACGAACACTGAAGCTTTCTTT.

The chain employs TRBV7-3 and TRBJ1-2; 7 bases map to TRBD1. The CDR3 extends over 14 amino acids. The J segment lost 7 bases and the V segment lost 5 bases, leaving 10 bases of the junction unmatched. In germline, CDR1 is SGHTA, CDR2 FQGTGA. CDR3 region: CASSPAQQGFGYTF. The CDR3, as DNA: TGTGCCAGCAGCCCTGCTCAACAGGGGTTTGGCTACACCTTC.

The V call is TRBV7-8, the J call TRBJ2-1; D remains unclear. V lost 4 bases and J lost 1, with 8 bases in between. In germline, CDR1 is SGHVS, CDR2 FQNEAQ. The CDR3 runs 14 residues. CDR3 DNA sequence: TGTGCCAGCAGCTATCTAGGTTCCTACAATGAGCAGTTCTTC. This codes for CASSYLGSYNEQFF. The variable domain in full, completed from reference TRBV7-8 and TRBJ2-1, reads GAGVSQSPRYKVAKRGQDVALRCDPISGHVSLFWYQQALGQGPEFLTYFQNEAQLDKSGLPSDRFFAERPEGSVSTLKIQRTQQEDSAVYLCASSYLGSYNEQFFGPGTRLTVL.

The V gene is TRBV27, the J gene TRBJ2-5; D may be TRBD1 (5 bases). V was shortened by 2 bases and J by 3 bases, with 7 bases between the two germline ends. Per germline, CDR1 MNHEY and CDR2 SMNVEV (reference sequence). The CDR3 length is 13 residues. The DNA for the CDR3 is TGTGCCAGCAGTTTAGTAGGGGAAGAGACCCAGTACTTC. Protein sequence: CASSLVGEETQYF.

The chain joins TRBV19 to TRBJ2-7; 8 nucleotides align to TRBD2. Germline V lookup: CDR1 LNHDA, CDR2 SQIVND (reference sequence). V was pared by 4 bases and J by 4 bases, with 3 bases of the junction left unmatched. The CDR3 consists of 13 residues. The CDR3 region has the DNA TGTGCCAGTAGTACGGGACTAGTTTACGAGCAGTACTTC. Residues: CASSTGLVYEQYF.

The chain couples TRBV4-3 to TRBJ2-3, with D uncertain. From germline, CDR1 is LGHNA and CDR2 YSLEER. The ends were cut back, 0 bases at V and 4 bases at J, with 5 bases in the middle. The CDR3 is 13 residues long. DNA for the CDR3: TGCGCCAGCAGCCAAGATATCCCAGATACGCAGTATTTT. This gives the protein CASSQDIPDTQYF.

V and J are TRBV4-3 and TRBJ2-7; 8 nucleotides line up with TRBD2. V trimming: 0 bases; J trimming: 2 bases; junction bases outside the gene matches: 9. In germline, CDR1 is LGHNA, CDR2 YSLEER. The CDR3 runs to 17 residues. CDR3 DNA: TGCGCCAGCAGCCAAGACCCCGGGGGGGAGGGACCCTACGAGCAGTACTTC. This gives the protein CASSQDPGGEGPYEQYF.

The V call is TRBV19, the J call TRBJ1-3; D is ambiguous. The CDR3 is 14 residues long. The V gene's germline CDR1 is LNHDA and CDR2 SQIVND (reference sequence). The germline V and J ends were trimmed by 3 bases and 0 bases, with 6 bases remaining between them. The CDR3 spells CASSIRSSGNTIYF. The CDR3, as DNA: TGTGCCAGTAGTATTCGGAGCTCTGGAAACACCATATATTTT.